This entry lists 18 T cell receptor beta chains sequenced from one sample in a study of siplizumab effects on memory and regulatory T cells. Clones were sequenced by immunoSEQ multiplex PCR, and TCRdb holds only the in-frame ones, with some missing. The sample includes 87,000 or so clones, approximately 95% seen only once; the top ten take roughly 0.3%. Sequenced sample: non-Treg CD4+ T cells sorted from blood. The receptors originated from a human donor in good health.

This chain connects TRBV7-2 to TRBJ2-7, with a tentative D call TRBD1 (5 bases). The CDR3 has 14 residues. The ends were cut back, 3 bases at V and 7 bases at J, with 16 bases in the middle. In germline, CDR1 is SGHTA, CDR2 FQGNSA. This CDR3 is CASSFRTSRYEQYF. The CDR3 region has the DNA TGTGCCAGCAGCTTTCGGACATCCAGGTATGAGCAGTACTTC.

The chain joins TRBV5-6 to TRBJ2-7; D tentatively reads TRBD1 or TRBD2 (5 bases each). V lost 2 bases to trimming and J lost 9 bases, with 12 bases between them. The length of the CDR3 is 12 residues. CDR1 is SGHDT and CDR2 is YYEEEE in the germline V gene. The CDR3 DNA reads as TGTGCCAGCAGCTTTCAGCGTGGGGGGCAGTACTTC. This translates into CASSFQRGGQYF.

This clone was seen a few times. V usage is TRBV6-6 and J usage is TRBJ1-2, with TRBD1 matching over 7 bases. V lost 7 bases to trimming and J lost 7 bases; unmatched junction nucleotides: 9. CDR3 length equals 13 residues. Germline V lookup: CDR1 MNHNY, CDR2 SVGAGI (reference sequence). As DNA, the CDR3 is TGTGCCAGCACAAGACAGGGAAGTGGTGGCTACACCTTC. Encoded protein: CASTRQGSGGYTF.

This chain joins TRBV6-5 and TRBJ1-6; 9 bases match TRBD1. The V segment lost 6 bases and the J segment 6 bases; nucleotides outside the gene matches: 6. Germline V gene sequence: CDR1 MNHEY, CDR2 SVGAGI. There are 15 residues in the CDR3. The CDR3 loop is CASRMGQGFNSPLHF. In nucleotides, the CDR3 is TGTGCCAGCAGGATGGGACAGGGCTTTAATTCACCCCTCCACTTT.

The gene calls are TRBV15 and TRBJ2-5; no definite D call. The CDR3 totals 12 residues. V was clipped by 1 base and J by 5 bases, with 5 bases between them. CDR1 and CDR2 (germline): LNHNV, YYDKDF (reference sequence). CDR3 DNA: TGTGCCACCAGCAGAGGGCTGGAGACCCAGTACTTC. This gives the protein CATSRGLETQYF.

This chain connects TRBV11-2 to TRBJ1-2, with D maybe TRBD1 (5 bases). The CDR3 spans 15 residues. Germline loops: CDR1 SGHAT, CDR2 FQNNGV. Trimming removed 6 bases from V and 8 bases from J, with 22 bases in between. The CDR3 DNA reads TGTGCCAGCAGTAGGACGGGACCCAGGATAAGCGGCTACACCTTC. It translates to CASSRTGPRISGYTF.

V is TRBV19 and J is TRBJ1-5; possible D gene TRBD1, 5 bases. The V end was cut by 5 bases, the J end by 7 bases, with 15 bases between. Germline lookup yields CDR1 LNHDA and CDR2 SQIVND (reference sequence). This CDR3 has 14 amino acids. The CDR3 DNA sequence: TGTGCCAGTAGTCTTTCTTCCGGGGGGCAGCCCCAGCATTTT. Translated, it gives CASSLSSGGQPQHF.

The chain carries TRBV29-1 and TRBJ2-3; no definite D call. V gave up 3 bases and J gave up 0 bases, with 10 bases separating them. The germline CDR1 and CDR2 sequences are SQVTM and ANQGSEA. The CDR3 is 14 residues long. CDR3 amino acids: CSVDGQLSTDTQYF. DNA of the CDR3: TGCAGCGTTGATGGTCAGTTGAGCACAGATACGCAGTATTTT.

The chain recombines TRBV9 with TRBJ2-1; D is uncertain. The CDR3 sequence is 15 residues long. V was trimmed by 0 bases and J by 4 bases, leaving 11 bases between them. From germline, CDR1 is SGDLS and CDR2 YYNGEE. The CDR3 protein is CASSVAVTAYNEQFF. For the CDR3, the DNA is TGTGCCAGCAGCGTAGCGGTCACCGCATACAATGAGCAGTTCTTC.

The gene calls are TRBV30 and TRBJ2-2; maybe TRBD1 (5 bases). This CDR3 spans 12 amino acids. In germline, CDR1 is GTSNPN, CDR2 SVGIG (reference sequence). The V end was cut by 5 bases, the J end by 1 base, with 5 bases between. The CDR3 DNA is TGTGCCTGGGGACAGAACACCGGGGAGCTGTTTTTT. This translates into CAWGQNTGELFF.

V is TRBV21-1 and J is TRBJ2-5; TRBD1, the table's D call, was not compared with the DNA. TRBV21-1 is shown as a pseudogene. This CDR3 spans 15 amino acids. The CDR3 loop is CASSKEHRGKETQYF. The CDR3 bases are TGTGCCAGCAGCAAAGAGCACAGGGGAAAGGAGACCCAGTACTTC.

The chain has TRBV6-5 and TRBJ2-3; D gene unclear. Germline lookup yields CDR1 MNHEY and CDR2 SVGAGI. Trimming removed 7 bases at V and 5 bases at J, with 16 bases between. The CDR3 consists of 14 residues. The CDR3 region has the DNA TGTGCCAGCACCCCTAGGTCGGTCTTAGATACGCAGTATTTT. Protein: CASTPRSVLDTQYF.

This chain links TRBV27 with TRBJ1-6, with 9 bases aligning to TRBD1. Looked up from germline, CDR1 is MNHEY and CDR2 is SMNVEV (reference sequence). This CDR3 is 15 amino acids long. Losses at the gene ends were 4 bases for V and 8 bases for J; bases not matched to a gene: 6. CDR3 nucleotide sequence: TGTGCCAGCAGTTCCGGGACAGGGAGAGATTCACCCCTCCACTTT. Amino acid sequence: CASSSGTGRDSPLHF.

The CDR3 region is CASRSGPTEAFF. The CDR3 DNA reads as TGTGCCAGCAGGAGTGGACCCACTGAAGCTTTCTTT. The V and J genes are TRBV6-6 and TRBJ1-1; D uncertain. Between the trimmed V and J ends, which lost 6 bases and 4 bases, there was a span of 9 bases. CDR1 MNHNY and CDR2 SVGAGI come from the germline V gene (reference sequence). The CDR3 is made up of 12 amino acids.

This rearrangement joins TRBV9 to TRBJ2-4; TRBD2 is a possible D gene (6 bases). CDR1 and CDR2 from the germline V gene are SGDLS and YYNGEE. The ends were cut back, 3 bases at V and 0 bases at J, with 16 bases in the middle. The CDR3 is made up of 17 amino acids. The CDR3 region has the DNA TGTGCCAGCAGCGCCCAGGACTACGCTATAGCCAAAAACATTCAGTACTTC. Translating it yields CASSAQDYAIAKNIQYF.

This clone has a handful of counts. The chain recombines TRBV10-3 with TRBJ1-1; D is undetermined. The germline CDR1 and CDR2 sequences are ENHRY and SYGVKD. Trimming took off 10 bases at V and 5 bases at J, with 20 bases between the two ends. CDR3 length equals 14 residues. CDR3 in DNA: TGTGCCACGCAGTACAGCCTTCCGGGGACTGAAGCTTTCTTT. Encoded protein: CATQYSLPGTEAFF.

The genes are TRBV5-1 and TRBJ2-1; D remains unclear. The CDR3 spans 13 residues. Germline-derived CDR1 and CDR2 are SGHRS and YFSETQ. V was clipped by 0 bases and J by 1 base, with 2 bases between them. CDR3 protein: CASSLGSYNEQFF. The CDR3 nucleotides are TGCGCCAGCAGCTTGGGATCCTACAATGAGCAGTTCTTC. The entire variable domain, with the rest obtained from reference TRBV5-1 and TRBJ2-1, is as follows: KAGVTQTPRYLIKTRGQQVTLSCSPISGHRSVSWYQQTPGQGLQFLFEYFSETQRNKGNFPGRFSGRQFSNSRSEMNVSTLELGDSALYLCASSLGSYNEQFFGPGTRLTVL.

This chain connects TRBV7-8 to TRBJ2-5, with no clear D. CDR1 and CDR2 from the germline V gene are SGHVS and FQNEAQ. The CDR3 is 13 residues long. The V end lost 1 base, the J end lost 5 bases, and 8 bases lay between the germline ends. Written as DNA, the CDR3 is TGTGCCAGCAGCTTAGATCGTCCGGAGACCCAGTACTTC. It codes for CASSLDRPETQYF.